The source of this T cell receptor beta chain is a study of blood T cells in healthy people across ages. Study observations and caveats: Long-lived and aged donors differed, with more naive CD4+ cells and higher diversity in the long-lived. Naive T cell percentage strongly correlated with TCR beta diversity.

Donors gave around 9.8 milliliters of peripheral blood apiece. They isolated at least 7 million PBMCs from each sample. For the second PCR, which ran for about 6 to 11 cycles, a sample-barcoded 5' primer and a J-beta primer mix were used. In TCRdb, the 5' RACE reads were re-called with MiXCR into one record per CDR3 protein. The table lists fewer than 750,000 distinct CDR3 sequences, around 52% of them singletons. Concerning this clonotype: Antigen: not known. A much larger clone is a single base away; this may be a read error.

Specimen: blood. The receptor was isolated from an elderly woman in good health.

CDR3 protein: CASSPRDYGYTF. CDR3 DNA sequence: TGTGCCAGCAGTCCCAGGGACTATGGCTACACCTTC. The J gene is TRBJ1-2, the V gene TRBV2; maybe TRBD1 (5 bases). CDR1 and CDR2 (germline): SNHLY, FYNNEI. The CDR3 has 12 residues. The germline V and J ends were trimmed by 5 bases and 3 bases, with 7 bases remaining between them.